Below, 15 T cell receptor beta chains from the same sample are listed, as sequenced in a study of shared clonotypes between healthy human individuals. Sequenced by immunoSEQ multiplex PCR; TCRdb stores in-frame clones only, minus some. The table lists around 480,000 clones, over 60% of them singletons. Sample: PBMCs. These receptors all come from a woman aged 40 to 50 in good health. Some clones in this sample may be carry-over from other donors' samples.

The V call is TRBV4-1, the J call TRBJ2-1, with a tentative D call TRBD2 (6 bases). In germline, CDR1 is MGHRA, CDR2 YSYEKL. The V end lost 1 base, the J end lost 5 bases, and 15 bases lay between the germline ends. The CDR3 runs 16 residues. CDR3 nucleotides: TGCGCCAGCAGCCAAGTTGTCGGGAGATGGAACAATGAGCAGTTCTTC. Amino acids: CASSQVVGRWNNEQFF.

The gene calls are TRBV7-9 and TRBJ1-3; D possibly corresponds to TRBD1 (5 bases). Deletions cut 0 bases from V and 0 bases from J, with 12 bases between. This CDR3 has 17 residues. Germline values: CDR1 SEHNR, CDR2 FQNEAQ (reference sequence). CDR3 in DNA: TGTGCCAGCAGCTTAGCGCGGGACGCCGGCTCTGGAAACACCATATATTTT. It codes for CASSLARDAGSGNTIYF.

This clone turned up a few times. This chain links TRBV5-1 with TRBJ2-6; 7 bases line up with TRBD1. V gave up 3 bases and J gave up 4 bases; unmatched junction bases: 10. The CDR3 is 17 amino acids. The germline V gene has CDR1 SGHRS and CDR2 YFSETQ. The CDR3 DNA follows: TGCGCCAGCAGCTCGGACACAGGGGTGAGCGGGGCCAACGTCCTGACTTTC. It specifies CASSSDTGVSGANVLTF.

This clone occurred a few times. CDR3 coding DNA: TGTGCCAGCAGTACGACTAGCGACCAAGAGACCCAGTACTTC. Protein: CASSTTSDQETQYF. This chain connects TRBV6-6 to TRBJ2-5; 8 bases align to TRBD2. Trimming removed 5 bases from V and 0 bases from J; junction bases left unmatched: 2. The CDR3 covers 14 residues. From germline, CDR1 is MNHNY and CDR2 SVGAGI (reference sequence).

This clone was observed at least ten times. Other DNA sequences of this sample code for an identical CDR3. The chain couples TRBV4-1 to TRBJ1-2, with D unclear. Trimming took 0 bases from V and 1 from J, leaving 9 bases between them. Germline CDR1 and CDR2: MGHRA and YSYEKL. This CDR3 comprises 15 residues. The CDR3 sequence: CASSQDLHLNYGYTF. CDR3 sequence (DNA): TGCGCCAGCAGCCAAGATCTTCACCTTAACTATGGCTACACCTTC.

This chain connects TRBV5-1 to TRBJ2-3; possible D gene TRBD2, 6 bases. CDR1 and CDR2 (germline): SGHRS, YFSETQ. The ends were cut back, 8 bases at V and 0 bases at J, with 13 bases in the middle. This CDR3 has 14 residues. The CDR3: CASELGLSTDTQYF. CDR3 nucleotides: TGCGCCAGTGAGCTGGGACTCAGCACAGATACGCAGTATTTT.

The CDR3 DNA sequence: TGTGCCTGGAGCCGGACAGATGCTAAAGGGGGCTACACCTTC. Translation: CAWSRTDAKGGYTF. The rearrangement joins TRBV30 to TRBJ1-2; maybe TRBD1 (6 bases). V gave up 3 bases and J gave up 8 bases, with 19 bases separating them. Germline CDR1 reads GTSNPN; CDR2 reads SVGIG (reference sequence). The CDR3 extends over 14 amino acids.

The chain combines TRBV5-4 with TRBJ1-3; TRBD1 matches 9 bases. This CDR3 has 17 residues. The germline CDR1 and CDR2 sequences are SGHNT and YYREEE (reference sequence). V lost 0 bases, J lost 2 bases, and 6 bases stayed unmatched. This CDR3 is CASSLDLQGAAGNTIYF. CDR3 DNA: TGTGCCAGCAGCTTGGACCTACAGGGGGCGGCTGGAAACACCATATATTTT.

Only a few counts were recorded for this clone. This sequence joins TRBV28 and TRBJ1-5; 7 nucleotides agree with TRBD1. Germline-derived CDR1 and CDR2 are MDHEN and SYDVKM. V was pared by 0 bases and J by 4 bases, with 0 bases of the junction left unmatched. The CDR3 covers 14 residues. This CDR3 reads CASSLWTGNQPQHF. The CDR3 nucleotides are TGTGCCAGCAGTTTATGGACAGGGAATCAGCCCCAGCATTTT. The full variable domain, with the rest looked up from reference TRBV28 and TRBJ1-5, is DVKVTQSSRYLVKRTGEKVFLECVQDMDHENMFWYRQDPGLGLRLIYFSYDVKMKEKGDIPEGYSVSREKKERFSLILESASTNQTSMYLCASSLWTGNQPQHFGDGTRLSIL.

The V and J genes are TRBV5-4 and TRBJ2-1; D is undetermined. Germline V CDR1 and CDR2: SGHNT, YYREEE (reference sequence). With 4 bases removed from V and 7 bases from J, the gap between germline ends came to 18 bases. CDR3 size: 15 residues. The CDR3 sequence: CASSPRTALGNEQFF. The DNA for the CDR3 is TGTGCCAGCAGCCCTCGCACGGCCCTGGGGAATGAGCAGTTCTTC. Full variable domain (missing parts from reference TRBV5-4 and TRBJ2-1): ETGVTQSPTHLIKTRGQQVTLRCSSQSGHNTVSWYQQALGQGPQFIFQYYREEENGRGNFPPRFSGLQFPNYSSELNVNALELDDSALYLCASSPRTALGNEQFFGPGTRLTVL.

As DNA, the CDR3 is TGCGCCAGCAGCCAAGACGACAGGGTCGGTGGCTACGAGCAGTACTTC. Translating it yields CASSQDDRVGGYEQYF. The chain joins TRBV4-1 to TRBJ2-7, with 7 bases lining up with TRBD1. Germline CDR1 MGHRA, CDR2 YSYEKL. Trimming cost V 0 bases and J 3 bases; bases outside gene matches: 8. CDR3 length: 16 residues.

CDR3 DNA sequence: TGCAGCGTAGACAGGGAAGGTGAAGCTTTCTTT. It is translated as CSVDREGEAFF. The rearrangement joins TRBV29-1 to TRBJ1-1; 7 bases are shared with TRBD1. CDR1 is SQVTM and CDR2 is ANQGSEA in the germline V gene. V lost 6 bases and J lost 7; bases outside the gene matches: 5. This CDR3 comprises 11 residues.

This clone was found once. The chain employs TRBV7-9 and TRBJ1-5, with unresolved D. Trimming cost V 5 bases and J 6 bases, with 11 bases left between them. The CDR3 spans 13 residues. Germline CDR1 reads SEHNR; CDR2 reads FQNEAQ (reference sequence). The CDR3 nucleotides read TGTGCCAGCAGCGTCGATGGAGGTCAGCCCCAGCATTTT. Amino acid sequence: CASSVDGGQPQHF.

The gene calls are TRBV5-1 and TRBJ1-1; D is perhaps TRBD1 (6 bases). The length of the CDR3 is 15 residues. Trimming pared 2 bases from V and 3 bases from J, leaving 14 bases between. Germline V gene data show CDR1 as SGHRS and CDR2 as YFSETQ. CDR3 nucleotide sequence: TGCGCCAGCAGCTTTCAGGGTTCAGGGGACACTGAAGCTTTCTTT. It yields the protein CASSFQGSGDTEAFF.

The count of this clone is one. The V call is TRBV7-8, the J call TRBJ1-5; D ambiguous. V was clipped by 0 bases and J by 4 bases, with 10 bases between them. Germline loops: CDR1 SGHVS, CDR2 FQNEAQ. The CDR3 spans 15 residues. CDR3 sequence reads: CASSLARGINQPQHF. DNA for the CDR3: TGTGCCAGCAGCTTAGCCCGGGGAATAAATCAGCCCCAGCATTTT.